This T cell receptor (beta chain) was documented in a study of graft-versus-host responses after intestinal transplantation. Processed graft tissue released its intraepithelial and lamina propria lymphocytes. Trimming cost V 4 bases and J 2 bases; bases outside gene matches: 7. Germline V lookup: CDR1 SQVTM, CDR2 ANQGSEA. The CDR3 has 14 residues. TCRdb keeps only in-frame clones here, not all; method: immunoSEQ multiplex PCR. The sample has 12,000 to 15,000 clones; around 77% are singletons. Notes on the study in general: Ileal or blood samples showed some GvH clones first, and such clones were also found in recipient marrow.

Worth noting for this clone: No antigen is known for it.

This clonotype was obtained from a human patient who received an intestinal transplant, so some T cells may come from the graft donor. Specimen: ileum tissue, collected 27 days after intestinal transplant. J is TRBJ2-5 and V is TRBV29-1; TRBD1 aligns across 7 bases. The CDR3 reads CSVVSGTAQETQYF. Written as DNA, the CDR3 is TGCAGCGTTGTGAGTGGGACAGCACAAGAGACCCAGTACTTC.